This T cell receptor (beta chain) emerged from a study of CD8 T cells in ankylosing spondylitis. The CDR3 contains 14 residues. The V and J ends lost 5 bases and 1 base respectively, with 12 bases between them. CDR1 is SGHAT, CDR2 FQNNGV, per germline. Study-wide results and limits: Seven to nine highly homologous variants formed a TCR beta motif that appeared characteristic of ankylosing spondylitis blood.

One entry per CDR3 protein, called by TCRdb with MiXCR from the 5' RACE reads. The table lists under 550,000 distinct CDR3 sequences, roughly 26% of them singletons. Regarding this clonotype: The antigen remains unidentified.

This rearrangement joins TRBV11-2 to TRBJ2-7; tentatively, D is TRBD1 (6 bases). Input material: blood, either unsorted or a sorted T cell fraction (not recorded which). The clonotype was recovered from a male donor with ankylosing spondylitis. The CDR3 nucleotides are TGTGCCAGCAGCAGGAGGACAGAGTCCTACGAGCAGTACTTC. Encoded protein: CASSRRTESYEQYF.